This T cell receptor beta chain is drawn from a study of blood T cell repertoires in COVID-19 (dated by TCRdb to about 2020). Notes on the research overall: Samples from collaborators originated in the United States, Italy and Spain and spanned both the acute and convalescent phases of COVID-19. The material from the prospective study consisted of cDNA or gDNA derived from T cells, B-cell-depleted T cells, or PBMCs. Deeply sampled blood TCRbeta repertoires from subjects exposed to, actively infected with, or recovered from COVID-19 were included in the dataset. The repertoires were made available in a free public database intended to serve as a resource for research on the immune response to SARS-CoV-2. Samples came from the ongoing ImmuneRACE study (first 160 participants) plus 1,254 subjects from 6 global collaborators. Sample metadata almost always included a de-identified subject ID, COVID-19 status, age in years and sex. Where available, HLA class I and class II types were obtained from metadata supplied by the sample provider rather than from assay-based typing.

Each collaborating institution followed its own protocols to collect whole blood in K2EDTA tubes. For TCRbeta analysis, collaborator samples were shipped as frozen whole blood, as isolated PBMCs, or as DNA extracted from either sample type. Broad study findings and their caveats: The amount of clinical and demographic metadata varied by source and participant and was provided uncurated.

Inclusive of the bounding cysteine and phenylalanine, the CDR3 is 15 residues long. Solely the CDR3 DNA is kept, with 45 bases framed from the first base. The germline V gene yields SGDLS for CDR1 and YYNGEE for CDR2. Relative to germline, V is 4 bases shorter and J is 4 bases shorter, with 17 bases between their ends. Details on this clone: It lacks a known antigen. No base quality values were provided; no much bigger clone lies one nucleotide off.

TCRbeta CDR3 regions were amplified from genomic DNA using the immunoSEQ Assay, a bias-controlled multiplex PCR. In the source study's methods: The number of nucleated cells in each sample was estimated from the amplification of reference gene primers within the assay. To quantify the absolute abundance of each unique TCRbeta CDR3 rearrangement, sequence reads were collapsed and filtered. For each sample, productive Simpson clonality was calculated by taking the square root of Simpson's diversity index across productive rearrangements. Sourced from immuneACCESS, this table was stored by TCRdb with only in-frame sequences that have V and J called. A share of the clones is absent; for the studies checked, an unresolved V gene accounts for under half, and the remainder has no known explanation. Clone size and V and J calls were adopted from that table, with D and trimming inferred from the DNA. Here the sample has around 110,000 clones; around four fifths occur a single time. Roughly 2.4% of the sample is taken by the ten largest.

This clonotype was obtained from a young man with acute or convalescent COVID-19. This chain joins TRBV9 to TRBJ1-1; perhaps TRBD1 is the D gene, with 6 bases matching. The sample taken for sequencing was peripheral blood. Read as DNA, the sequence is TGTGCCAGCAGCCCGGGGACAAACTGGGGCACTGAAGCTTTCTTT. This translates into CASSPGTNWGTEAFF.